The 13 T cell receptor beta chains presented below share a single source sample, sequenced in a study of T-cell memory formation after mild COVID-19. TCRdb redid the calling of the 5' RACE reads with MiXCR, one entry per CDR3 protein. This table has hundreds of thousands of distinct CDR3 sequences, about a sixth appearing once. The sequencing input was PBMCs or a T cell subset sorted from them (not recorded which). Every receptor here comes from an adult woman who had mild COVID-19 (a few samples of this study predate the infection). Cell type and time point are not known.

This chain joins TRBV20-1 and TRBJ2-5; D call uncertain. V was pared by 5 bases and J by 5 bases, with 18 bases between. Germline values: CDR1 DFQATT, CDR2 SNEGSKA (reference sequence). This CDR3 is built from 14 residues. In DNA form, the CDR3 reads TGCAGTGCTCGGAGCCAGAAACGCTCGGAGACCCAGTACTTC. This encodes CSARSQKRSETQYF.

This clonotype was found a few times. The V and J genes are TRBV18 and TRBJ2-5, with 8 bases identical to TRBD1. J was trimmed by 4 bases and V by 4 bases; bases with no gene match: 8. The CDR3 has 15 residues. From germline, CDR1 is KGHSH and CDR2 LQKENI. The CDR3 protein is CASSQDRAMGETQYF. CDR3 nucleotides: TGTGCCAGCTCACAGGACAGGGCTATGGGAGAGACCCAGTACTTC.

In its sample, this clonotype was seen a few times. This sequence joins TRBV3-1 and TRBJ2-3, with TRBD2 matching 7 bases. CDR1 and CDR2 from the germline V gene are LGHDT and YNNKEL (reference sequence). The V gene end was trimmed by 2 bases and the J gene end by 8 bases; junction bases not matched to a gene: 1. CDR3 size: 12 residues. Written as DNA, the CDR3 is TGTGCCAGCAGCCAACTAGCGGCTACGCAGTATTTT. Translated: CASSQLAATQYF.

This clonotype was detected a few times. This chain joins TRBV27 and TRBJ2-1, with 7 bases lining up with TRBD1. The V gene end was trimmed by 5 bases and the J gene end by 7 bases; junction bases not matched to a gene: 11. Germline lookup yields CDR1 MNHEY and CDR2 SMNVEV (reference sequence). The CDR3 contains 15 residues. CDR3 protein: CASSTGTVPLNEQFF. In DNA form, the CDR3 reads TGTGCCAGCAGTACCGGGACAGTCCCCCTTAATGAGCAGTTCTTC.

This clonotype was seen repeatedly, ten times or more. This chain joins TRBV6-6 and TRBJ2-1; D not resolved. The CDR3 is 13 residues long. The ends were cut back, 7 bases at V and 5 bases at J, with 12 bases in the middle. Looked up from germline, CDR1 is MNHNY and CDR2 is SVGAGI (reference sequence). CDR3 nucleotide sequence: TGTGCCAGCAACCCCTGGTACGACAATGAGCAGTTCTTC. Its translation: CASNPWYDNEQFF.

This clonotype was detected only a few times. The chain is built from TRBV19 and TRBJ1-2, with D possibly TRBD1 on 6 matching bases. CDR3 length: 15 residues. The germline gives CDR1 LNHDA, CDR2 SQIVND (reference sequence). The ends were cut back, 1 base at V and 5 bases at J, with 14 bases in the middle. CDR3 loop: CASSIVVGGGYGYTF. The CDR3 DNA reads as TGTGCCAGTAGTATAGTCGTTGGAGGGGGATATGGCTACACCTTC.

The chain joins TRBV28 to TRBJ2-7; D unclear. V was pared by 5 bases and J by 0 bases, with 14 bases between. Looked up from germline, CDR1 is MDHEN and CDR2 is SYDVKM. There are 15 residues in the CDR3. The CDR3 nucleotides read TGTGCCAGCAGTCCCCTCACACCATACTCCTACGAGCAGTACTTC. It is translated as CASSPLTPYSYEQYF. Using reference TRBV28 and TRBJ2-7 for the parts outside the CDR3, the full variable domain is DVKVTQSSRYLVKRTGEKVFLECVQDMDHENMFWYRQDPGLGLRLIYFSYDVKMKEKGDIPEGYSVSREKKERFSLILESASTNQTSMYLCASSPLTPYSYEQYFGPGTRLTVT.

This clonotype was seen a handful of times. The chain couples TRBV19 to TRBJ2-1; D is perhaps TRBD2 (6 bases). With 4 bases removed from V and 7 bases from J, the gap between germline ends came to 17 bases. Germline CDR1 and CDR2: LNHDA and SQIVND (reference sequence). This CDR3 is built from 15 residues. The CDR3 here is CASSKERGGWNEQFF. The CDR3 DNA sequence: TGTGCCAGTAGTAAGGAGCGTGGGGGGTGGAATGAGCAGTTCTTC.

CDR3 sequence (DNA): TGTGCCAGCAGCTCGACCTCCGGGACAGGGAACATTCAGTACTTC. Its translation is CASSSTSGTGNIQYF. The V and J genes are TRBV7-2 and TRBJ2-4; 9 positions agree with TRBD1. V was clipped by 4 bases and J by 7 bases; unmatched bases: 8. CDR3 length: 15 residues. The V gene's germline CDR1 is SGHTA and CDR2 FQGNSA.

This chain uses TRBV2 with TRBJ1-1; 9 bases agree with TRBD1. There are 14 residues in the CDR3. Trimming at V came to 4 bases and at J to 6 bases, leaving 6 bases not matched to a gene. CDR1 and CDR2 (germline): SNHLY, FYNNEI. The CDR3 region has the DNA TGTGCCAGCAGTGGGGGACAGGGCGAGGCTGAAGCTTTCTTT. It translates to CASSGGQGEAEAFF.

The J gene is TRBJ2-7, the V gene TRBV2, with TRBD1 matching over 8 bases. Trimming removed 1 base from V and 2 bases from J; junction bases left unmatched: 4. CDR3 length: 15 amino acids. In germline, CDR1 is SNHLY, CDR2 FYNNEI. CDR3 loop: CASSEDRGVAYEQYF. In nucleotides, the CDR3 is TGTGCCAGCAGTGAAGACAGGGGGGTGGCCTACGAGCAGTACTTC. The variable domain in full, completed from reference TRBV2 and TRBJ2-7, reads EPEVTQTPSHQVTQMGQEVILRCVPISNHLYFYWYRQILGQKVEFLVSFYNNEISEKSEIFDDQFSVERPDGSNFTLKIRSTKLEDSAMYFCASSEDRGVAYEQYFGPGTRLTVT.

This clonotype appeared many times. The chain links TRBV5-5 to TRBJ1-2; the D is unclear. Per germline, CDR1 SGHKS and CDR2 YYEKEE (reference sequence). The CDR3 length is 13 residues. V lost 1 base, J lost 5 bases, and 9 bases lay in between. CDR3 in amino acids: CASSLWERYGYTF. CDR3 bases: TGTGCCAGCAGCTTGTGGGAACGATATGGCTACACCTTC. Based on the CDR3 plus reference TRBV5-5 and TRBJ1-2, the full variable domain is DAGVTQSPTHLIKTRGQQVTLRCSPISGHKSVSWYQQVLGQGPQFIFQYYEKEERGRGNFPDRFSARQFPNYSSELNVNALLLGDSALYLCASSLWERYGYTFGSGTRLTVV.

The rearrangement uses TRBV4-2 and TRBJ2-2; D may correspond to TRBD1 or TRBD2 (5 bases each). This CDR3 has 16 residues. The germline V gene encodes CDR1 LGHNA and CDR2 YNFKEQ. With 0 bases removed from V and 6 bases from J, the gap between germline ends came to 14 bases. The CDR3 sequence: CASSQDPGMGAGELFF. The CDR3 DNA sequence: TGTGCCAGCAGCCAAGATCCAGGGATGGGAGCCGGGGAGCTGTTTTTT.